This T cell receptor (beta chain) was documented in a study of CD4 T cells in relation to SARS-CoV-2 and coronaviruses. Broader study findings: Pre-pandemic and post-infection samples never came from the same donor.

Germline CDR1 and CDR2: LGHDT and YNNKEL (reference sequence). The CDR3 is 14 amino acids. The V end was cut by 0 bases, the J end by 4 bases, with 8 bases between. Regarding this clone: Its matching antigen is unknown.

The repertoire was sequenced with immunoSEQ multiplex PCR; TCRdb's copy has only in-frame clones and lacks some. The table records roughly 38,000 clones, 84% of them present only once. Fewer than 130,000 naive or memory CD4+ cells were cultured with CEF peptides for about 10 days. The origin of this receptor is an adult with COVID-19. Sequenced: naive CD4+ T cells from PBMCs, cultured in vitro. Regarding subset: naive CD4+ T cells isolated by negative enrichment. The chain combines TRBV3-1 (or the pseudogene TRBV3-2) with TRBJ2-3; D is possibly TRBD2 (5 bases). CDR3 amino acids: CASSQELAADTQYF. In DNA form, the CDR3 reads TGTGCCAGCAGCCAAGAGCTAGCAGCAGATACGCAGTATTTT.